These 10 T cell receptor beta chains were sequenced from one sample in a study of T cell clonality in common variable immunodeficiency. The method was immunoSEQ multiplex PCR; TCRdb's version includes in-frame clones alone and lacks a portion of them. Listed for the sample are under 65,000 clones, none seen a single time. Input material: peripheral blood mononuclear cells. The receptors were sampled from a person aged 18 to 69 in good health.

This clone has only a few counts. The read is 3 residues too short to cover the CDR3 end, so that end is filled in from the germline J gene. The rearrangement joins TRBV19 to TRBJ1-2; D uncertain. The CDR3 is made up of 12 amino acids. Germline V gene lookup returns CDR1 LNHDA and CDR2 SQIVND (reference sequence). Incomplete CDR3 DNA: TGTGCCAGTAGTATGCCGGCGGATGAC. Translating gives CASSMPADD. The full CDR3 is CASSMPADDYTF.

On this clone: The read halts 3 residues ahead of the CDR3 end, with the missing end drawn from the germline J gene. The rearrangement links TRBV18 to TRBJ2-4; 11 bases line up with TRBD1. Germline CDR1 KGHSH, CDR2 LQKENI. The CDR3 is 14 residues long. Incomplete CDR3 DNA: TGTGCCAGCTCAAAGGGACAGGGGGACTATGGT. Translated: CASSKGQGDYG. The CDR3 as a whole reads CASSKGQGDYGQYF.

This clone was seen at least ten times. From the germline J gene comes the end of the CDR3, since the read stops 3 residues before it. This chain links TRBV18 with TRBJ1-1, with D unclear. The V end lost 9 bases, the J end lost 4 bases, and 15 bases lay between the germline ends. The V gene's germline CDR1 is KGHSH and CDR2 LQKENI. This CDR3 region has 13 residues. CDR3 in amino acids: CASLISGGTEAFF. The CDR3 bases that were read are TGTGCCAGTCTCATTTCCGGTGGCACTGAA.

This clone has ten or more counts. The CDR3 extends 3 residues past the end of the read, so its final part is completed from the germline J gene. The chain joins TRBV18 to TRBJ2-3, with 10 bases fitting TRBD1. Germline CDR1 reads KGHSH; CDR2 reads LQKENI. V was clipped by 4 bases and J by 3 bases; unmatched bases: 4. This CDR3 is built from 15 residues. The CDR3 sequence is CASSLDRGRTDTQYF. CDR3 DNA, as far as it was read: TGTGCCAGCTCACTGGACAGGGGGAGAACAGATACG. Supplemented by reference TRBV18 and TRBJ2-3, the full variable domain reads NAGVMQNPRHLVRRRGQEARLRCSPMKGHSHVYWYRQLPEEGLKFMVYLQKENIIDESGMPKERFSAEFPKEGPSILRIQQVVRGDSAAYFCASSLDRGRTDTQYFGPGTRLTVL.

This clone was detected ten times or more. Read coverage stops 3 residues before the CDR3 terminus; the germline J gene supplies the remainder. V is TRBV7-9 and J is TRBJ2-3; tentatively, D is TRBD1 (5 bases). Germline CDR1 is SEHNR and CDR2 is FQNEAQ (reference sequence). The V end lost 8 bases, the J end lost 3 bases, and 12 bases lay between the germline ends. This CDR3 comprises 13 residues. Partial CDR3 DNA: TGTGCCAGCCTAAAGGGGTGGACAGATACG. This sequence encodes CASLKGWTDT. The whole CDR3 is CASLKGWTDTQYF.

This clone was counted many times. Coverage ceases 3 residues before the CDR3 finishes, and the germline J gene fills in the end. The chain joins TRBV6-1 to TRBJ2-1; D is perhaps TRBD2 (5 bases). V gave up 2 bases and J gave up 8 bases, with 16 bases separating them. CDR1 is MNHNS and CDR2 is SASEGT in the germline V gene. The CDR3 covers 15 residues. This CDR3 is CASSESGLARDEQFF. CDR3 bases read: TGTGCCAGCAGTGAAAGTGGGCTAGCTCGGGATGAG.

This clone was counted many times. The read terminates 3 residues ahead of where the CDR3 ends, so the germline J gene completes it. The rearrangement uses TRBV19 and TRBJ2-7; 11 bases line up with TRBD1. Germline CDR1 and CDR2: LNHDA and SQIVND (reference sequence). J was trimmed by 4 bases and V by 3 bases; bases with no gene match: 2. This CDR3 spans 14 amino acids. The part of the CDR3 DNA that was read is TGTGCCAGTAGTATTGGACAGGGGGCTTACGAG. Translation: CASSIGQGAYE. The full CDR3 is CASSIGQGAYEQYF.

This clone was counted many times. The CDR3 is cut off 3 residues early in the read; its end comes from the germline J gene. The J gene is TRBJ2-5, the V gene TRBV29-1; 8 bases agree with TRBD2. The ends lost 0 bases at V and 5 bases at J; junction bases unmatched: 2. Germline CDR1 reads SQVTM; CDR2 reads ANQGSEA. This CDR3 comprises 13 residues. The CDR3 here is CSVEDGGGETQYF. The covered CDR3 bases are TGCAGCGTTGAAGATGGCGGGGGGGAGACC.

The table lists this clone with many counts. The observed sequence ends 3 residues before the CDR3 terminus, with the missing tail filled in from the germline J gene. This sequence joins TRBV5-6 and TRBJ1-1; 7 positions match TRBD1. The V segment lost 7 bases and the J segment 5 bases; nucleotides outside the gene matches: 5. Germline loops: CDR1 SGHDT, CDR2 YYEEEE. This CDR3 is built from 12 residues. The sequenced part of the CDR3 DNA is TGTGCCAGCGGCTCAGGGGGGACTGAA. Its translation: CASGSGGTE. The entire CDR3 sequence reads CASGSGGTEAFF.

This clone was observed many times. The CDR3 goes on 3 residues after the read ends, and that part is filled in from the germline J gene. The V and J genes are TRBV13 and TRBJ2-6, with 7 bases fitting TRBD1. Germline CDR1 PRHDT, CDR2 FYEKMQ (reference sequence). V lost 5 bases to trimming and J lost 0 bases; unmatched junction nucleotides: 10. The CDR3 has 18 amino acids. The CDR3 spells CASSVHRGRSSGANVLTF. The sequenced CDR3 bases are TGTGCCAGCAGCGTCCACAGGGGTAGGAGCTCTGGGGCCAACGTC.